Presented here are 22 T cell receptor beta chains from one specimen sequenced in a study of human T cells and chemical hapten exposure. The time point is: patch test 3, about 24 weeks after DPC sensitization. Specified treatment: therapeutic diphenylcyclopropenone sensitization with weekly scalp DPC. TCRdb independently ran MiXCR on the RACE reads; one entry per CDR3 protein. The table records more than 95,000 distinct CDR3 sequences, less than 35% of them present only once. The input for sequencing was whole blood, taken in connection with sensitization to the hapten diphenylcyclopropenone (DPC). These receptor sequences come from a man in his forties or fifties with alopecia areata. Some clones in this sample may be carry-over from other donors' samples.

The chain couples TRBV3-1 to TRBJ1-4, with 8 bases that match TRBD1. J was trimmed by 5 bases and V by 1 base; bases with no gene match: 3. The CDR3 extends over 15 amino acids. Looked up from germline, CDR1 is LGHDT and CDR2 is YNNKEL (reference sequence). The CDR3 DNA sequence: TGTGCCAGCAGCCAAGGGGACAGGATAAATGAAAAACTGTTTTTT. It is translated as CASSQGDRINEKLFF.

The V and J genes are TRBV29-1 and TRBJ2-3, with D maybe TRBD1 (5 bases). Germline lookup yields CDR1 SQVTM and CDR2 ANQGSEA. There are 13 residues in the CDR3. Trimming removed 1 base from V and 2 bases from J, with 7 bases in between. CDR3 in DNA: TGCAGCGTTGAAGGACAGAACACAGATACGCAGTATTTT. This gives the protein CSVEGQNTDTQYF.

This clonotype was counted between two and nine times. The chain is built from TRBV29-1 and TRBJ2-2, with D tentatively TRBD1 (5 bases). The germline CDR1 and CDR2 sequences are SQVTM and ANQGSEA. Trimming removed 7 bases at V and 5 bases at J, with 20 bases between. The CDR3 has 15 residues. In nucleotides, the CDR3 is TGCAGCGCCAAGAAAGAATTCAGGGAAACCGGGGAGCTGTTTTTT. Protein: CSAKKEFRETGELFF.

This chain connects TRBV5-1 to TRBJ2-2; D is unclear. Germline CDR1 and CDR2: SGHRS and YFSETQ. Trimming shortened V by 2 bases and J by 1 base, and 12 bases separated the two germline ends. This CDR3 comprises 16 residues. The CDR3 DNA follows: TGCGCCAGCAGCTTCTCTGGGCAGCTGAACACCGGGGAGCTGTTTTTT. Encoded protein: CASSFSGQLNTGELFF.

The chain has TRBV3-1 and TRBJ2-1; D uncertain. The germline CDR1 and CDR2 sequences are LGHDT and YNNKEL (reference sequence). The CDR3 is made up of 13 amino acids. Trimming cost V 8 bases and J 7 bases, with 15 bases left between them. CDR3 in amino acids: CASSEWDRNEQFF. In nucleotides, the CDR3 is TGTGCCAGCTCCGAGTGGGATAGGAATGAGCAGTTCTTC.

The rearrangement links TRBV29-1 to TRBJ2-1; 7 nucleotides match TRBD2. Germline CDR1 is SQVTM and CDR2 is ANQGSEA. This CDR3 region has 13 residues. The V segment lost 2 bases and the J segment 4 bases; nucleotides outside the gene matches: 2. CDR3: CSVEPAGYNEQFF. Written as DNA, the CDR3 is TGCAGCGTTGAACCAGCGGGGTACAATGAGCAGTTCTTC.

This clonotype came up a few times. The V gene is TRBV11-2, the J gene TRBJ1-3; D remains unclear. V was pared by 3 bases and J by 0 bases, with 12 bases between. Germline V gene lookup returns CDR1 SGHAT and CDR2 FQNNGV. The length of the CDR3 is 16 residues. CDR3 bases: TGTGCCAGCAGCTTTTTTTACCGTGACTCTGGAAACACCATATATTTT. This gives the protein CASSFFYRDSGNTIYF.

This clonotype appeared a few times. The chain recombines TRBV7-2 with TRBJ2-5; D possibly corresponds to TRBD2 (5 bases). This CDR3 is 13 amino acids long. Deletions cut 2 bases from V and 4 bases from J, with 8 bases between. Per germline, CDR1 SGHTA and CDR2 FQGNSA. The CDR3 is CASSLPRGETQYF. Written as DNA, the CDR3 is TGTGCCAGCAGCTTACCCCGGGGAGAGACCCAGTACTTC.

CDR3 coding DNA: TGTGCCAGCAGCTCGACTAGCCCTTACGAGCAGTACTTC. Translated, it gives CASSSTSPYEQYF. J is TRBJ2-7 and V is TRBV7-2; 7 positions match TRBD2. CDR1 SGHTA and CDR2 FQGNSA come from the germline V gene. CDR3 size: 13 residues. The V gene end was trimmed by 4 bases and the J gene end by 4 bases; junction bases not matched to a gene: 4.

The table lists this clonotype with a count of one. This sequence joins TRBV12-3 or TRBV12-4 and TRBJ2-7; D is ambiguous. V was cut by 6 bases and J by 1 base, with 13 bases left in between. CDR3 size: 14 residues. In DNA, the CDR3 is TGTGCCAGCAGCCTCAAGGGAAGTTCCTACGAGCAGTACGTC. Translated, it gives CASSLKGSSYEQYV.

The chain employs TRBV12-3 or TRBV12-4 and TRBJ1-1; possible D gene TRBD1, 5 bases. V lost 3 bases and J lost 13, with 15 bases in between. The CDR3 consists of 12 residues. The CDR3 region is CASSFTPRGCFF. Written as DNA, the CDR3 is TGTGCCAGCAGTTTTACCCCTAGGGGATGTTTCTTT.

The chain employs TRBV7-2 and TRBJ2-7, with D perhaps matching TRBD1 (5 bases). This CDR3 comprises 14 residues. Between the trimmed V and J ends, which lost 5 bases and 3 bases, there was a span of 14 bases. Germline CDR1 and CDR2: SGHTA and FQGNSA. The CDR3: CASSTRQWNYEQYF. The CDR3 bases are TGTGCCAGCAGCACTCGACAGTGGAACTACGAGCAGTACTTC.

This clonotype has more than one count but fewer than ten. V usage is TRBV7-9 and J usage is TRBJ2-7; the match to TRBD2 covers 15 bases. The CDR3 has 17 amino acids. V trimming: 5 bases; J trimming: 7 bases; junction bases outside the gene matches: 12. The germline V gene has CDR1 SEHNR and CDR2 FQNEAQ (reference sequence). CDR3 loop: CASSPSAGLAGGPEQYV. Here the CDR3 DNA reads TGTGCCAGCAGCCCCTCCGCCGGACTAGCGGGAGGGCCGGAGCAGTACGTC.

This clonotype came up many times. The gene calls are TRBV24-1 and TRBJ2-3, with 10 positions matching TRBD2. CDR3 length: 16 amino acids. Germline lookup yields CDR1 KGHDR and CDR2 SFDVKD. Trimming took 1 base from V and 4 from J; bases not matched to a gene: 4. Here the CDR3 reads CATSDLPGTSADTQYF. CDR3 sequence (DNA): TGTGCCACCAGTGATTTACCCGGGACTAGCGCAGATACGCAGTATTTT.

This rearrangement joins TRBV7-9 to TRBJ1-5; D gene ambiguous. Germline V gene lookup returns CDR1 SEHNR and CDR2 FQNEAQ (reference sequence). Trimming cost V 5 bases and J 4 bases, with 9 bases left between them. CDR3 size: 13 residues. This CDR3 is CASSRTANQPQHF. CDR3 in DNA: TGTGCCAGCAGCCGGACGGCAAATCAGCCCCAGCATTTT.

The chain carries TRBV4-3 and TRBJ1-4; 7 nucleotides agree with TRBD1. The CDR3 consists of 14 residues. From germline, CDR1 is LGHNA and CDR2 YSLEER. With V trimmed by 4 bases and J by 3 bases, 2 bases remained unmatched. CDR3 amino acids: CASSPQGANEKLFF. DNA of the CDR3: TGCGCCAGCAGCCCGCAGGGGGCTAATGAAAAACTGTTTTTT.

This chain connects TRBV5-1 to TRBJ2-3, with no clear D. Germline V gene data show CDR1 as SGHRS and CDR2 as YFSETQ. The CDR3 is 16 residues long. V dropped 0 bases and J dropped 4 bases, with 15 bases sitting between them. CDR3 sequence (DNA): TGCGCCAGCAGCTTGGAGGGCTCCGGATATCCAGATACGCAGTATTTT. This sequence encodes CASSLEGSGYPDTQYF.

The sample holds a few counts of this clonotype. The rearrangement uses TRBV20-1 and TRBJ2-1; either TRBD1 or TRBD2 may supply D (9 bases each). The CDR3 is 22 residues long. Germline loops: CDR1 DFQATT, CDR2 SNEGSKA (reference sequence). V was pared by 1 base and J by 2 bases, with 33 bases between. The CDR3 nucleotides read TGCAGTGCTAGAGTAGCTACAGGGGGCGAGTGGGGACTAGCAGGACCCTACAATGAGCAGTTCTTC. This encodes CSARVATGGEWGLAGPYNEQFF.

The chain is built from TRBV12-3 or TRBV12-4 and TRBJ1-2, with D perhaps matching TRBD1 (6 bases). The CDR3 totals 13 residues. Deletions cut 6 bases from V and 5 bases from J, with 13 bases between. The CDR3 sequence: CASRPDSLYGYTF. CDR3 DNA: TGTGCCAGCAGGCCGGACAGCTTATATGGCTACACCTTC.

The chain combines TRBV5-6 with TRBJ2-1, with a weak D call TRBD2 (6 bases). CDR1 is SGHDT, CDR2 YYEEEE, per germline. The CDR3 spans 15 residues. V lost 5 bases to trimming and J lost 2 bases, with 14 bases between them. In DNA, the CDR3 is TGTGCCAGCAGACTGGAGGCGGGAACCTACAATGAGCAGTTCTTC. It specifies CASRLEAGTYNEQFF.

The CDR3 spells CASSLGGYQETQYF. DNA for the CDR3: TGTGCCAGCAGCTTAGGAGGGTACCAAGAGACCCAGTACTTC. The rearrangement uses TRBV7-8 and TRBJ2-5; tentative D call: TRBD2 (5 bases). CDR1 is SGHVS, CDR2 FQNEAQ, per germline. The CDR3 totals 14 residues. Trimming stripped 1 base from V and 0 bases from J, with 6 bases between.

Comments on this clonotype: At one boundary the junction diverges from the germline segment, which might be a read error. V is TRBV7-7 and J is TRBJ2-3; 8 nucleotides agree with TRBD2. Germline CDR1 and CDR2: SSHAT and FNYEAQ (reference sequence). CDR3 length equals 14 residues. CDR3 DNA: TGTGCTAGCAGCTTAGTTACGGGAGGGGATACGCAGTATTTT. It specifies CASSLVTGGDTQYF.